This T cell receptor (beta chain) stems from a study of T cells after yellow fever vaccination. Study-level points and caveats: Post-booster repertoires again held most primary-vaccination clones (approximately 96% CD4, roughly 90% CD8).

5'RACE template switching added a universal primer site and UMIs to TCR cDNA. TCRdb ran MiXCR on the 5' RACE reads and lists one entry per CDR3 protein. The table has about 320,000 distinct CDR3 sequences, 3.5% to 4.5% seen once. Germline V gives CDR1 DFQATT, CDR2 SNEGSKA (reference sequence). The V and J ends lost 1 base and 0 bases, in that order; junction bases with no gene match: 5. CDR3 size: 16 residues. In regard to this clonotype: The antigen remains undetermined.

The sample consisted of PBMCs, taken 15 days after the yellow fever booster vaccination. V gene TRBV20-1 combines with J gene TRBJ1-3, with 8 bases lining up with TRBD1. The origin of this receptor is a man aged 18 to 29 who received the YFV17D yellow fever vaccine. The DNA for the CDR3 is TGCAGTGCTAGAGGTGGGACAGGCGACTCTGGAAACACCATATATTTT. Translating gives CSARGGTGDSGNTIYF.